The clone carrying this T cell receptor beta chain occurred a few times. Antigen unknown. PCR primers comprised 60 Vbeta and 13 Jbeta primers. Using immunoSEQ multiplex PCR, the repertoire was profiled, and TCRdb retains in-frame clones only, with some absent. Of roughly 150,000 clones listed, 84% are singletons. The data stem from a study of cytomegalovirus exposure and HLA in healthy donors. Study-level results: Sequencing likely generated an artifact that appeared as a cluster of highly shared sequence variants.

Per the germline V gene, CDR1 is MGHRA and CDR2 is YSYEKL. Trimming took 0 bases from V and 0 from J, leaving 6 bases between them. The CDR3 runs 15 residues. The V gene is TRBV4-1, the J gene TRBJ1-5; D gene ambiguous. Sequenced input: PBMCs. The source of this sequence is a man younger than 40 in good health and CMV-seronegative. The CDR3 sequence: CASSQDSVSNQPQHF. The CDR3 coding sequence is TGCGCCAGCAGCCAAGATAGTGTTAGCAATCAGCCCCAGCATTTT.